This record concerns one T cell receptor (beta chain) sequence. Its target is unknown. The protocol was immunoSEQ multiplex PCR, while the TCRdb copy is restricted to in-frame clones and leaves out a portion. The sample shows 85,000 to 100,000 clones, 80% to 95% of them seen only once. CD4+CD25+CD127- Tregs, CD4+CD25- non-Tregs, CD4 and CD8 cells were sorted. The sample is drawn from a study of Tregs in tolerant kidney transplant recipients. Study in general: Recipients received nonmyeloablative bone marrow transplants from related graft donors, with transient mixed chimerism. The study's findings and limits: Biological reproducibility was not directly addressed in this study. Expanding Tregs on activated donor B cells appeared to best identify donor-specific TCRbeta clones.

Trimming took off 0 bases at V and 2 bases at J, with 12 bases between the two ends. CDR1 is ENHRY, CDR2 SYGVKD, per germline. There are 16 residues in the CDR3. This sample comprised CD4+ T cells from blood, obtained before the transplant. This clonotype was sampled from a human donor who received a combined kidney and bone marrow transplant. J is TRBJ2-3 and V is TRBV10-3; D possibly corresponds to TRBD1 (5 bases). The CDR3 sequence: CAISESSDRLTDTQYF. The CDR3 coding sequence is TGTGCCATCAGTGAGTCATCTGACAGACTCACAGATACGCAGTATTTT.